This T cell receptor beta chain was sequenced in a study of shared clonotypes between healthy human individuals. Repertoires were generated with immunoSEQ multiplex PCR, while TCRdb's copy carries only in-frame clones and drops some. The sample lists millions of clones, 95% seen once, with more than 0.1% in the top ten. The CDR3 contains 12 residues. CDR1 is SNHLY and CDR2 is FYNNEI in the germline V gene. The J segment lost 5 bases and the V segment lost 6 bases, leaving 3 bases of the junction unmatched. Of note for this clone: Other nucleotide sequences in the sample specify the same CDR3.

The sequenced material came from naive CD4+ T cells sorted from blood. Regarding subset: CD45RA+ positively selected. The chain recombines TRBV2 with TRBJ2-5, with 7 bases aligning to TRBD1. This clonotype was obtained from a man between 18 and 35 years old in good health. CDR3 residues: CASRQGRETQYF. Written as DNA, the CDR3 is TGTGCCAGCAGACAGGGGCGGGAGACCCAGTACTTC.